Shown below are 8 T cell receptor beta chains from a single sample sequenced in a study of T cells in Graves' hyperthyroidism and ophthalmopathy. Using RNA transcripts as the source, TCR beta CDR3 regions were amplified. HTBI primers were employed in a first-round RT-PCR of the TCR CDR3. TCRdb reprocessed the multiplex PCR reads via MiXCR and lists one record per CDR3 protein. The sample includes a few hundred thousand distinct CDR3 sequences, approximately 20% seen only once; the top ten take around 64%. Sequencing used blood. These TCRs come from a man aged 25 to 45 with Graves' ophthalmopathy.

This clonotype occurred a few times. V and J are TRBV12-3 or TRBV12-4 and TRBJ2-1, with D perhaps given as TRBD1 or TRBD2 (6 bases each). The CDR3 has 15 amino acids. V lost 2 bases to trimming and J lost 6 bases, with 14 bases between them. The CDR3 region is CASSLRGRHFNEQFF. The CDR3 nucleotides read TGTGCCAGCAGTTTAAGGGGGAGGCATTTCAATGAGCAGTTCTTC.

This chain joins TRBV6-1 and TRBJ2-7, with 9 bases lining up with TRBD2. Germline CDR1 and CDR2: MNHNS and SASEGT. Trimming removed 7 bases from V and 4 bases from J; junction bases left unmatched: 8. The CDR3 runs 14 residues. Written as DNA, the CDR3 is TGTGCCAGCACCGAAGGGGCGGGAGGGTACGAGCAGTACTTC. As protein: CASTEGAGGYEQYF.

In this sample, this clonotype turned up many times. The chain combines TRBV20-1 with TRBJ2-1; 9 positions agree with TRBD2. Germline V gene data show CDR1 as DFQATT and CDR2 as SNEGSKA (reference sequence). The CDR3 runs to 13 residues. DNA of the CDR3: TGCGCAACTGCTGGGACTAGCCCCAATGAGCAGTTCTTC. The encoded protein is CATAGTSPNEQFF.

The chain is built from TRBV20-1 and TRBJ1-2; D uncertain. In germline, CDR1 is DFQATT, CDR2 SNEGSKA (reference sequence). V lost 5 bases, J lost 6 bases, and 7 bases lay in between. CDR3 size: 10 residues. This CDR3 is CSAYKDGYTF. The CDR3 DNA reads as TGCAGTGCTTACAAGGATGGCTACACCTTC.

The chain has TRBV6-1 and TRBJ2-7; 9 nucleotides align to TRBD2. This CDR3 contains 16 residues. V trimming: 6 bases; J trimming: 7 bases; junction bases outside the gene matches: 16. Germline-derived CDR1 and CDR2 are MNHNS and SASEGT. The CDR3: CASRRLAGPLGGEQYF. DNA for the CDR3: TGTGCCAGCAGGCGGCTAGCGGGACCGTTAGGGGGAGAGCAGTACTTC.

This clonotype was found many times. CDR3 coding DNA: TGTGCCAGCAGGGATGAGGTCGATACGCAGTATTTT. Translating it yields CASRDEVDTQYF. The chain recombines TRBV7-9 with TRBJ2-3; D not certain. CDR1 and CDR2 from the germline V gene are SEHNR and FQNEAQ (reference sequence). Trimming took 6 bases from V and 6 from J, leaving 10 bases between them. This CDR3 region has 12 residues.

This clonotype was seen only a few times. The chain links TRBV10-3 to TRBJ2-1, with D tentatively TRBD1 or TRBD2 (5 bases each). The V and J ends lost 2 bases and 5 bases respectively, with 10 bases between them. CDR1 is ENHRY, CDR2 SYGVKD, per germline. The CDR3 is made up of 14 amino acids. The CDR3 loop reads CAISEGGRNNEQFF. The CDR3 region has the DNA TGTGCCATCAGTGAGGGGGGACGGAACAATGAGCAGTTCTTC.

This clonotype has a count of ten or more. The gene calls are TRBV11-1 and TRBJ2-7; unclear D gene. Germline CDR1 SGHAT, CDR2 FQDESV (reference sequence). Trimming took 2 bases from V and 5 from J, leaving 13 bases between them. This CDR3 has 14 amino acids. This CDR3 reads CASSLWVTGDEQYF. As DNA, the CDR3 is TGTGCCAGCAGCTTATGGGTGACGGGCGACGAGCAGTACTTC.